One sample yielded the 9 T cell receptor beta chains listed below, sequenced in a study of technical replicates of blood from a handful of donors. Clones were read by immunoSEQ multiplex PCR, and TCRdb kept only the in-frame ones, dropping some. The table shows roughly 81,000 clones, with approximately 83% occurring only once. Material for sequencing was PBMCs. The receptor set was obtained from a human donor in good health. Some clones in this sample may be carry-over from other donors' samples.

The V and J genes are TRBV16 and TRBJ2-2, with TRBD2 identical over 11 bases. The CDR3 consists of 16 residues. The germline CDR1 and CDR2 sequences are KGHSY and FQNENV. V lost 4 bases and J lost 1; bases outside the gene matches: 2. In DNA form, the CDR3 reads TGTGCCAGCAGCCCCGGGACTAGCGGGAACACCGGGGAGCTGTTTTTT. Translated: CASSPGTSGNTGELFF.

The chain carries TRBV7-2 and TRBJ1-6; 7 bases match TRBD1. V was pared by 5 bases and J by 8 bases, with 15 bases of the junction left unmatched. The CDR3 runs 17 residues. Germline V gene sequence: CDR1 SGHTA, CDR2 FQGNSA. The CDR3 nucleotides are TGTGCCAGCAGCCTCCGACAGGGATCCCTCCCGGATTCACCCCTCCACTTT. Translation gives CASSLRQGSLPDSPLHF.

This clone was recorded once. Other DNA sequences in this sample translate to the same CDR3. V and J are TRBV7-2 and TRBJ2-7; D is perhaps TRBD1 (6 bases). V lost 2 bases, J lost 4 bases, and 6 bases lay in between. Germline V gene lookup returns CDR1 SGHTA and CDR2 FQGNSA. The CDR3 has 12 amino acids. The CDR3 DNA is TGTGCCAGCAGCTTACAGGGGTACGAGCAGTACTTC. As protein: CASSLQGYEQYF.

The J gene is TRBJ2-3, the V gene TRBV2, with 13 bases identical to TRBD2. Per germline, CDR1 SNHLY and CDR2 FYNNEI. The CDR3 runs 15 residues. Trimming removed 4 bases from V and 4 bases from J; junction bases left unmatched: 2. CDR3 sequence (DNA): TGTGCCAGCAGTGGACTAGCGGGGGGTCCAGATACGCAGTATTTT. It translates to CASSGLAGGPDTQYF.

The V call is TRBV9, the J call TRBJ2-1, with TRBD1 as a possible D gene (6 bases). V lost 2 bases, J lost 3 bases, and 12 bases lay in between. CDR1 SGDLS and CDR2 YYNGEE come from the germline V gene. The CDR3 is made up of 15 amino acids. CDR3 coding DNA: TGTGCCAGCAGCGTCAGGGGCGACCTCTACAATGAGCAGTTCTTC. It yields the protein CASSVRGDLYNEQFF.

This clone was picked up one time. This rearrangement joins TRBV5-4 to TRBJ2-1; D not resolved. The CDR3 spans 16 residues. From germline, CDR1 is SGHNT and CDR2 YYREEE (reference sequence). The germline V and J ends were trimmed by 0 bases and 0 bases, with 10 bases remaining between them. CDR3 DNA sequence: TGTGCCAGCAGCTTGGGTCCCACGAGCTCCTACAATGAGCAGTTCTTC. Translated, it gives CASSLGPTSSYNEQFF.

J is TRBJ2-5 and V is TRBV5-6; TRBD2 matches at 9 bases. The V and J ends lost 0 bases and 2 bases, in that order; junction bases with no gene match: 2. The CDR3 contains 15 residues. Looked up from germline, CDR1 is SGHDT and CDR2 is YYEEEE. For the CDR3, the DNA is TGTGCCAGCAGCTTGGGACTAGCGGAGCAAGAGACCCAGTACTTC. Its protein is CASSLGLAEQETQYF.

V usage is TRBV7-9 and J usage is TRBJ1-1; the match to TRBD1 covers 8 bases. The CDR3 has 14 amino acids. V lost 9 bases, J lost 11 bases, and 17 bases stayed unmatched. Per germline, CDR1 SEHNR and CDR2 FQNEAQ (reference sequence). The CDR3 spells CASESFGQGGKAFF. The CDR3 DNA sequence: TGTGCCAGTGAATCCTTCGGACAGGGAGGGAAGGCTTTCTTT.

The chain employs TRBV6-5 and TRBJ1-3; no reliable D call. This CDR3 contains 13 residues. Germline-derived CDR1 and CDR2 are MNHEY and SVGAGI. V was trimmed by 4 bases and J by 1 base, leaving 5 bases between them. The CDR3 region has the DNA TGTGCCAGCAGTTCTAGATCTGGAAACACCATATATTTT. It yields the protein CASSSRSGNTIYF.